The 20 T cell receptor beta chains listed next were all sequenced from one sample in a study of T cells in localized non-small cell lung cancer (dated by TCRdb to about 2020). The library was obtained by the immunoSEQ multiplex PCR assay. TCRdb stores this immuneACCESS table with in-frame sequences only. Part of the clones is absent; in the studies checked, under half of the shortfall reflects unresolved V genes, and no reason is known for the rest. This sample is represented by 9,500 to 10,000 clones; about 90% of them were singletons. The top ten clonotypes cover under 20% of the sample. Sequences were derived from peripheral blood, sampled before any cancer treatment. The receptor source for this set is a male donor at least 60 years old with stage III squamous cell lung carcinoma.

This chain joins TRBV19 and TRBJ1-2; 9 nucleotides agree with TRBD1. Germline CDR1 and CDR2: LNHDA and SQIVND (reference sequence). The CDR3 has 16 residues. V lost 3 bases, J lost 0 bases, and 5 bases stayed unmatched. CDR3 residues: CASSMFGDRANYGYTF. The CDR3 DNA is TGTGCCAGTAGTATGTTTGGGGACAGGGCTAACTATGGCTACACCTTC.

V and J are TRBV30 and TRBJ1-5, with D unresolved. V lost 2 bases, J lost 0 bases, and 5 bases lay in between. Germline V CDR1 and CDR2: GTSNPN, SVGIG (reference sequence). CDR3 length equals 13 residues. The CDR3: CAWSLDSNQPQHF. DNA for the CDR3: TGTGCCTGGAGTCTTGATAGCAATCAGCCCCAGCATTTT.

V gene TRBV5-1 combines with J gene TRBJ1-5; D call uncertain. Germline V lookup: CDR1 SGHRS, CDR2 YFSETQ. The CDR3 extends over 14 amino acids. Trimming stripped 0 bases from V and 2 bases from J, with 6 bases between. The CDR3 here is CASSLESGNQPQHF. The CDR3 coding sequence is TGCGCCAGCAGCTTGGAGTCAGGCAATCAGCCCCAGCATTTT.

V and J are TRBV5-4 and TRBJ2-5; 7 nucleotides agree with TRBD1. Germline CDR1 and CDR2: SGHNT and YYREEE (reference sequence). V gave up 4 bases and J gave up 6 bases; unmatched junction bases: 6. The CDR3 length is 13 residues. The CDR3 sequence is CASSATGQQTQYF. CDR3 coding DNA: TGTGCCAGCAGCGCGACAGGGCAGCAGACCCAGTACTTC.

The gene calls are TRBV10-3 and TRBJ2-7; D remains unclear. Trimming left V 4 bases short and J 2 bases short, with 9 bases between. Germline values: CDR1 ENHRY, CDR2 SYGVKD. The CDR3 is 13 amino acids. CDR3 DNA sequence: TGTGCCATCAGTGCGCTCGGCGCCTACGAGCAGTACTTC. Translated: CAISALGAYEQYF.

J is TRBJ2-6 and V is TRBV22-1. TRBV22-1 corresponds to a pseudogene. This CDR3 spans 17 amino acids. The CDR3: CPGSMLREQSRANVLTF. CDR3 sequence (DNA): TGTCCTGGGAGTATGCTACGCGAACAAAGTCGGGCCAACGTCCTGACTTTC.

V is TRBV18 and J is TRBJ2-3; TRBD1 aligns across 7 bases. CDR1 is KGHSH and CDR2 is LQKENI in the germline V gene. V was clipped by 0 bases and J by 2 bases; unmatched bases: 5. The CDR3 consists of 16 residues. CDR3 sequence reads: CASSPPGTVPTDTQYF. The DNA for the CDR3 is TGTGCCAGCTCACCACCCGGGACAGTGCCCACAGATACGCAGTATTTT.

The genes are TRBV7-2 and TRBJ1-2; the match to TRBD1 covers 7 bases. The CDR3 has 15 residues. CDR1 is SGHTA, CDR2 FQGNSA, per germline. The trim removed 1 base at V and 3 bases at J, leaving 5 bases unmatched. The CDR3 DNA reads TGTGCCAGCAGCTTAGGGTTACAGGGGTACTATGGCTACACCTTC. Translation gives CASSLGLQGYYGYTF.

The chain recombines TRBV29-1 with TRBJ2-1; D gene uncertain. This CDR3 is 13 amino acids long. CDR1 is SQVTM, CDR2 ANQGSEA, per germline. Between the trimmed V and J ends, which lost 4 bases and 10 bases, there was a span of 17 bases. In DNA, the CDR3 is TGCAGCGTTGGCCAGAATAAGGTAGACGAGCAGTTCTTC. Translated, it gives CSVGQNKVDEQFF.

The rearrangement uses TRBV7-3 and TRBJ2-4, with D perhaps matching TRBD2 (6 bases). V gave up 5 bases and J gave up 7 bases, with 15 bases separating them. The CDR3 is 14 amino acids. Germline values: CDR1 SGHTA, CDR2 FQGTGA. CDR3 in amino acids: CASSQSAGNNIQYF. The CDR3 DNA is TGTGCCAGCAGCCAATCCGCGGGGAACAACATTCAGTACTTC. Looking up the rest from reference TRBV7-3 and TRBJ2-4 gives the full variable domain: GAGVSQTPSNKVTEKGKYVELRCDPISGHTALYWYRQSLGQGPEFLIYFQGTGAADDSGLPNDRFFAVRPEGSVSTLKIQRTERGDSAVYLCASSQSAGNNIQYFGAGTRLSVL.

The V gene is TRBV5-6, the J gene TRBJ2-5; 10 nucleotides agree with TRBD1. CDR1 and CDR2 (germline): SGHDT, YYEEEE. The CDR3 loop spans 14 amino acids. Trimming cost V 3 bases and J 3 bases; bases outside gene matches: 2. CDR3 residues: CASSSGTGEETQYF. In DNA form, the CDR3 reads TGTGCCAGCAGCTCCGGGACAGGGGAAGAGACCCAGTACTTC.

The DNA of the CDR3 is TGCGCCAGCAGCCTGGAGGGACAGGGGTTCGGTACGCAGTATTTT. This encodes CASSLEGQGFGTQYF. This chain joins TRBV5-1 and TRBJ2-3, with 10 bases matching TRBD1. Germline CDR1 is SGHRS and CDR2 is YFSETQ. The CDR3 runs to 15 residues. V trimming: 4 bases; J trimming: 8 bases; junction bases outside the gene matches: 10.

The chain joins TRBV5-4 to TRBJ2-7, with 9 bases fitting TRBD1. Losses at the gene ends were 4 bases for V and 5 bases for J; bases not matched to a gene: 10. This CDR3 has 15 amino acids. The germline gives CDR1 SGHNT, CDR2 YYREEE (reference sequence). The CDR3 loop reads CASSPPPGQGDEQYF. The CDR3 DNA sequence: TGTGCCAGCAGCCCCCCCCCGGGACAGGGTGACGAGCAGTACTTC.

The chain recombines TRBV9 with TRBJ2-5; 8 nucleotides match TRBD2. The length of the CDR3 is 16 residues. Trimming removed 0 bases from V and 1 base from J; junction bases left unmatched: 5. Germline lookup yields CDR1 SGDLS and CDR2 YYNGEE. The CDR3: CASSVASGGLQETQYF. CDR3 DNA: TGTGCCAGCAGCGTAGCCAGCGGGGGTCTCCAAGAGACCCAGTACTTC.

This clone was detected once. This chain uses TRBV23-1 with TRBJ1-5; D perhaps matches TRBD1 (6 bases). TRBV23-1 is given ORF status, its function remaining uncertain. The CDR3 loop spans 17 amino acids. Between the trimmed V and J ends, which lost 4 bases and 3 bases, there was a span of 19 bases. CDR3 coding DNA: TGCGCCAGCAGTCCCCCAAAAGCCAGGGGCTACAATCAGCCCCAGCATTTT. Its protein is CASSPPKARGYNQPQHF.

The chain has TRBV7-3 and TRBJ1-1; TRBD1 might be the D (6 bases). The CDR3 consists of 14 residues. Between the trimmed V and J ends, which lost 6 bases and 7 bases, there was a span of 18 bases. Germline V gives CDR1 SGHTA, CDR2 FQGTGA. DNA of the CDR3: TGTGCCAGCAGATCTACTAGAGAACAGGGTGAAGCTTTCTTT. Its translation: CASRSTREQGEAFF. Drawing the rest from reference TRBV7-3 and TRBJ1-1, the complete variable domain is GAGVSQTPSNKVTEKGKYVELRCDPISGHTALYWYRQSLGQGPEFLIYFQGTGAADDSGLPNDRFFAVRPEGSVSTLKIQRTERGDSAVYLCASRSTREQGEAFFGQGTRLTVV.

The J gene is TRBJ1-5, the V gene TRBV19; 7 positions match TRBD1. Germline CDR1 is LNHDA and CDR2 is SQIVND (reference sequence). Trimming cost V 8 bases and J 5 bases; bases outside gene matches: 0. The length of the CDR3 is 11 residues. CDR3 in amino acids: CASQGDQPQHF. For the CDR3, the DNA is TGTGCCAGTCAGGGGGATCAGCCCCAGCATTTT.

This clone showed up just once. The gene calls are TRBV6-5 and TRBJ1-4, with D possibly matching TRBD1 (5 bases). With 4 bases removed from V and 7 bases from J, the gap between germline ends came to 16 bases. The CDR3 contains 15 residues. Looked up from germline, CDR1 is MNHEY and CDR2 is SVGAGI. The CDR3 loop is CASSSPGPGTEKLFF. The CDR3 DNA is TGTGCCAGCAGTTCCCCAGGGCCGGGCACTGAAAAACTGTTTTTT.

The V gene is TRBV5-6, the J gene TRBJ2-1, with a weak D call TRBD2 (5 bases). The CDR3 has 12 amino acids. The germline V gene encodes CDR1 SGHDT and CDR2 YYEEEE. Trimming pared 7 bases from V and 6 bases from J, leaving 11 bases between. The CDR3 here is CASRGLVNEQFF. DNA of the CDR3: TGTGCCAGCCGGGGTCTGGTCAATGAGCAGTTCTTC.

The chain has TRBV7-2 and TRBJ2-7, with TRBD2 matching over 11 bases. This CDR3 comprises 14 residues. Trimming cost V 7 bases and J 12 bases; bases outside gene matches: 14. In germline, CDR1 is SGHTA, CDR2 FQGNSA. CDR3: CASNSRGASGGRYF. CDR3 DNA sequence: TGTGCCAGCAATTCCCGAGGGGCTAGCGGGGGGCGGTACTTC.